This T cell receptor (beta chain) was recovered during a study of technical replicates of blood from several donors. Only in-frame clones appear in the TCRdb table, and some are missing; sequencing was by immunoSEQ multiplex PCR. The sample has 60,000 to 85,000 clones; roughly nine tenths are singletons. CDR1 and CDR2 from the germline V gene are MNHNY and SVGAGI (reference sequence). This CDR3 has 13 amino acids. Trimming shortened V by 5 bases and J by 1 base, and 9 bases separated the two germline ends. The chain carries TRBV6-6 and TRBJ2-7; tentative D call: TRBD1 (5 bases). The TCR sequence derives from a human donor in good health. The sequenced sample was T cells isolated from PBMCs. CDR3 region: CASSPDRSYEQYF. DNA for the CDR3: TGTGCCAGCAGTCCCGACAGATCCTACGAGCAGTACTTC.